Below, one T cell receptor (beta chain) is given with its context. The data belong to a study of blood T cell repertoires in COVID-19. Study information: From T cells, B-cell-depleted T cells, or PBMCs came the material, which was cDNA or gDNA.

V gave up 0 bases and J gave up 6 bases; unmatched junction bases: 4. This CDR3 is 14 amino acids long. Germline assignment: CDR1 SNHLY and CDR2 FYNNEI. Authors' data handling: The authors estimated nucleated cell counts from reference gene primer amplification. The method was immunoSEQ multiplex PCR; TCRdb's version includes in-frame clones alone and lacks a portion of them. V and J calls and clone size are given by that table; D and trimming were obtained from the DNA. The sample gives under 300,000 clones, roughly four fifths of which show up once; around 2% is in the top ten. The source is a man younger than 45 who had recovered from COVID-19. The sequenced sample was peripheral blood. This sequence joins TRBV2 and TRBJ2-5; 7 nucleotides agree with TRBD2. CDR3 in amino acids: CASSEAGGAKTQYF. In DNA, the CDR3 is TGTGCCAGCAGTGAAGCGGGAGGGGCGAAGACCCAGTACTTC.